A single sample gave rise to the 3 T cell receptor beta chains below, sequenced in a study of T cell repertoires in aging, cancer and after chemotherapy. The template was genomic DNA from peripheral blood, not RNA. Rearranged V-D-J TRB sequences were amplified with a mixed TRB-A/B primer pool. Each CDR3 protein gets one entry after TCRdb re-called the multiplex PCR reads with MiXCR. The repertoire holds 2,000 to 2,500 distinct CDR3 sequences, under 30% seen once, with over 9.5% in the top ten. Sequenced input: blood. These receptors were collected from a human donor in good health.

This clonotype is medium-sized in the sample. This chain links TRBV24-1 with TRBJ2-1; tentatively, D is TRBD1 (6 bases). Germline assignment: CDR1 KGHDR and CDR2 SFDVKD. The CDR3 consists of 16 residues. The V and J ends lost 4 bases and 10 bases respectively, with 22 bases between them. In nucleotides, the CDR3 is TGTGCCACCAGTGACGTACAGGGTGGGCATTTTGGAGAGCAGTTCTTC. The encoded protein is CATSDVQGGHFGEQFF.

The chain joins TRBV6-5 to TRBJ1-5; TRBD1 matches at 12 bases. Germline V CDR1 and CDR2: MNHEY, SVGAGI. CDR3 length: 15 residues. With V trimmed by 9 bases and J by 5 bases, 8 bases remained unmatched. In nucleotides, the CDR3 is TGTGCCAGTGCCCGGGACAGGGGGCTCTATCAGCCCCAGCATTTT. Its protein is CASARDRGLYQPQHF.

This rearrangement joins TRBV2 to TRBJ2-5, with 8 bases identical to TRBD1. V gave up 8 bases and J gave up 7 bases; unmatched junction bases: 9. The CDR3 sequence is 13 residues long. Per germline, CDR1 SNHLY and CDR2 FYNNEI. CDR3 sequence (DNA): TGTGCCAGCGGCACAGGGGGATTGGTGACCCAGTACTTC. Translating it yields CASGTGGLVTQYF. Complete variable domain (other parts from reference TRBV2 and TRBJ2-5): EPEVTQTPSHQVTQMGQEVILRCVPISNHLYFYWYRQILGQKVEFLVSFYNNEISEKSEIFDDQFSVERPDGSNFTLKIRSTKLEDSAMYFCASGTGGLVTQYFGPGTRLLVL.